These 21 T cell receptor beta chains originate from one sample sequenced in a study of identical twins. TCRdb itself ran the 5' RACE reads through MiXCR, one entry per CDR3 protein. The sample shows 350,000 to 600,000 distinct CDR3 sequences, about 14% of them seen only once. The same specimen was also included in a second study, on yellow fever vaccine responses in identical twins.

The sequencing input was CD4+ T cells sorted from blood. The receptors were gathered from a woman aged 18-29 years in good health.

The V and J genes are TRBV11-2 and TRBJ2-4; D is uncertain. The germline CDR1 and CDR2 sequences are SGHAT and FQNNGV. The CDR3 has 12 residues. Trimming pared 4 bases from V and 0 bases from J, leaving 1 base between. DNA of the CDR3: TGTGCCAGCAGCTCAGCCAAAAACATTCAGTACTTC. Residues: CASSSAKNIQYF. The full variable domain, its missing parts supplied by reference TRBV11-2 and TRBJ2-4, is EAGVAQSPRYKIIEKRQSVAFWCNPISGHATLYWYQQILGQGPKLLIQFQNNGVVDDSQLPKDRFSAERLKGVDSTLKIQPAKLEDSAVYLCASSSAKNIQYFGAGTRLSVL.

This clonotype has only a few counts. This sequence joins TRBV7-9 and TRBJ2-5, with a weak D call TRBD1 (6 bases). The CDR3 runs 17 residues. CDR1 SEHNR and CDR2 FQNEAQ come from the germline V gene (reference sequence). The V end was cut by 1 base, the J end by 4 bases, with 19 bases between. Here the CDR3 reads CASSLELAGALGETQYF. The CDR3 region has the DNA TGTGCCAGCAGCTTAGAATTGGCAGGGGCCCTGGGAGAGACCCAGTACTTC.

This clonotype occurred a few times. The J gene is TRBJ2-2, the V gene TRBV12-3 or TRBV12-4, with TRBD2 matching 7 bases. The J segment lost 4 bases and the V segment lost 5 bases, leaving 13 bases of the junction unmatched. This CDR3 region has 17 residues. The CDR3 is CASSPVPAGVGTGELFF. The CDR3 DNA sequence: TGTGCCAGCAGTCCCGTCCCCGCGGGAGTAGGCACCGGGGAGCTGTTTTTT.

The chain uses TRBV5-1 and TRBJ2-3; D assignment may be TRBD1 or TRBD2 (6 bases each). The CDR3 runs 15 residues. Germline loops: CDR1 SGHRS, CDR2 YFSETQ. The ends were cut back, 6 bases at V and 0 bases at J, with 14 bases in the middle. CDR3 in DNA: TGCGCCAGCACCTTCCAAGGGGGGAGCACAGATACGCAGTATTTT. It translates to CASTFQGGSTDTQYF.

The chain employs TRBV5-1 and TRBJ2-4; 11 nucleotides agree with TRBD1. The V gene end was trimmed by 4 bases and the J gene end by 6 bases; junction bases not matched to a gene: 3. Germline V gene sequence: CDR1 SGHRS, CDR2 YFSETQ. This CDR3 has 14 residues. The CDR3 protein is CASSPGTGGNIQYF. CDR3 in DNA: TGCGCCAGCAGCCCCGGGACAGGGGGAAACATTCAGTACTTC.

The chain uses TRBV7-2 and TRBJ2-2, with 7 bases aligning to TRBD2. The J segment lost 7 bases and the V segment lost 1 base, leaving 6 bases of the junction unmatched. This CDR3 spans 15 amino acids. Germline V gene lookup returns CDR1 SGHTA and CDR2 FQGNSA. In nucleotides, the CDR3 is TGTGCCAGCAGCTTAGTTGCGGGAGAGGTCGGGGAGCTGTTTTTT. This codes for CASSLVAGEVGELFF.

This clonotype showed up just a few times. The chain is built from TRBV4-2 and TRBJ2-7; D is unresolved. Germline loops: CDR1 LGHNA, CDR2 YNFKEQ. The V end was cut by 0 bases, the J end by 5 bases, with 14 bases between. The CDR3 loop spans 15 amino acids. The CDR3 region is CASSQDLLTANEQYF. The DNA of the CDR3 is TGTGCCAGCAGCCAAGATCTACTAACAGCGAACGAGCAGTACTTC.

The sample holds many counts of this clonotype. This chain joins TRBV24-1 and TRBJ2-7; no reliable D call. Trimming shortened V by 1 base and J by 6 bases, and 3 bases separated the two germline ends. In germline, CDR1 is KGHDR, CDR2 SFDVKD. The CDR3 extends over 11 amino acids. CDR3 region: CATSDFGEQYF. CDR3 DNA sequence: TGTGCCACCAGTGATTTTGGCGAGCAGTACTTC.

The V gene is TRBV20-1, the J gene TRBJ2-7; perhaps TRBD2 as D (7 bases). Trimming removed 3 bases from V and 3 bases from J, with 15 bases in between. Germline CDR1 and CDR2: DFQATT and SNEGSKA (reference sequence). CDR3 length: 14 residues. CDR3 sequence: CSARSRGGHYEQYF. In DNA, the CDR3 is TGCAGTGCTAGGTCGAGGGGGGGCCACTACGAGCAGTACTTC.

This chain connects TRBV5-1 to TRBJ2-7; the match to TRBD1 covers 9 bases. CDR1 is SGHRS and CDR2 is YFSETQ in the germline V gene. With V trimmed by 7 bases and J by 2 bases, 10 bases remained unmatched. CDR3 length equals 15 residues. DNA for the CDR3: TGCGCCAGCCAGCTCGCCGGGACAGGGACCTACGAGCAGTACTTC. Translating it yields CASQLAGTGTYEQYF.

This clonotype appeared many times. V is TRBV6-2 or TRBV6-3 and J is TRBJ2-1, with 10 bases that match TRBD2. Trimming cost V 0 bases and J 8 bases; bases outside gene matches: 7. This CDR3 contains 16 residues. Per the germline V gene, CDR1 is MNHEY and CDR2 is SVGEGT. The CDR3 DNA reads TGTGCCAGCAGTTACTCACTAGCGGGGCCTTACGATGAGCAGTTCTTC. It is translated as CASSYSLAGPYDEQFF.

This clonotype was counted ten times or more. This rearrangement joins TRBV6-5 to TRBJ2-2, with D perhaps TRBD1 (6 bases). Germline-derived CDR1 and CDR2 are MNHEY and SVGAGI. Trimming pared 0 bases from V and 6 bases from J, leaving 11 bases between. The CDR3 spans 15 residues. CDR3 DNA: TGTGCCAGCAGTTACTCGGACAGACCTCCCGGGGAGCTGTTTTTT. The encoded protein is CASSYSDRPPGELFF.

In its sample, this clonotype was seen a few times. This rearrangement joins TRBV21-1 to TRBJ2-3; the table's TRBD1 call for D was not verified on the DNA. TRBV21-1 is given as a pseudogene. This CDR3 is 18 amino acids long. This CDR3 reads CASSKESTPGAGTDTQYF. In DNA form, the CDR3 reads TGTGCCAGCAGCAAAGAATCCACGCCAGGGGCCGGCACAGATACGCAGTATTTT.

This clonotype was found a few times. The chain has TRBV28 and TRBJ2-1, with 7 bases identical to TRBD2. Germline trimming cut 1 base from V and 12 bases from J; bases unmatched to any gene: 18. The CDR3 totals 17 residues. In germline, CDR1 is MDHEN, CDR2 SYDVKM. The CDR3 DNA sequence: TGTGCCAGCAGTTTATCCTCTGTTGGGAGGGCCAGGTTAGGGCAGTTCTTC. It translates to CASSLSSVGRARLGQFF.

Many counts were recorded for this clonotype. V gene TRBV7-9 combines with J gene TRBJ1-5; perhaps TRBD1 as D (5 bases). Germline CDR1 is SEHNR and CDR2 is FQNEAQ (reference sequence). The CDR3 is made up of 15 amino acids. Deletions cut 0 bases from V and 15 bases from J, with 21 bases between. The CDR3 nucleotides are TGTGCCAGCAGCTTAGCGGCAGGGTCCCTCAACCAGCTGCATTTT. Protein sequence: CASSLAAGSLNQLHF.

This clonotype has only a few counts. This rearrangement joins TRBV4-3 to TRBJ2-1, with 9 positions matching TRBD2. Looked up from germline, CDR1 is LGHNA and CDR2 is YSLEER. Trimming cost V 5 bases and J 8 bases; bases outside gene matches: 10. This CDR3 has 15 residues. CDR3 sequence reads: CASSYKAGGIHEQFF. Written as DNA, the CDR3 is TGCGCCAGCAGCTACAAGGCGGGAGGGATCCATGAGCAGTTCTTC.

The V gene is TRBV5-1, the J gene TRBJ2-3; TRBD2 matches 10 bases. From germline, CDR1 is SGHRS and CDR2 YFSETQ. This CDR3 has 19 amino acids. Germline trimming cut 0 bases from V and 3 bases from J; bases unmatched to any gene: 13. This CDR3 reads CASSLVASERGGFTDTQYF. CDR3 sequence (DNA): TGCGCCAGCAGCTTGGTGGCGAGTGAGCGGGGGGGATTTACAGATACGCAGTATTTT.

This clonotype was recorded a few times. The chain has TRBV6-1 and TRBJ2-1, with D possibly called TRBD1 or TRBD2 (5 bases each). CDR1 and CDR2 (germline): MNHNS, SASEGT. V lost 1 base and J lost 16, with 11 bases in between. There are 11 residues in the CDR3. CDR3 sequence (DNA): TGTGCCAGCAGTGAAGGGGGGACCCCTTTCTTC. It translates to CASSEGGTPFF.

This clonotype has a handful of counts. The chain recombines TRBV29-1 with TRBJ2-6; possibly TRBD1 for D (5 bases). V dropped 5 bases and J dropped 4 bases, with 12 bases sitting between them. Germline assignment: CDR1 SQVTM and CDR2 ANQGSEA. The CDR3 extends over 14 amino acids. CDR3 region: CSVIDRAGANVLTF. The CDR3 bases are TGCAGCGTTATTGACAGAGCGGGGGCCAACGTCCTGACTTTC.

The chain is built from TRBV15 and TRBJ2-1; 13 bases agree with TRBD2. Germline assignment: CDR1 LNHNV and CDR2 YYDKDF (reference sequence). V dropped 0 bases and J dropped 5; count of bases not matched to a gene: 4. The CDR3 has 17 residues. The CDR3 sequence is CATSREAGTSGNNEQFF. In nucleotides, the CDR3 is TGTGCCACCAGCAGAGAGGCCGGGACTAGCGGGAACAATGAGCAGTTCTTC.

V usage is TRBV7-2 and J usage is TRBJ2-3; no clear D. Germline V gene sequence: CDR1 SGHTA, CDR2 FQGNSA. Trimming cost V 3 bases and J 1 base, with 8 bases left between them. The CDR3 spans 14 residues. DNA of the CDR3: TGTGCCAGCAGCTTTCGACCCGGCACAGATACGCAGTATTTT. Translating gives CASSFRPGTDTQYF.